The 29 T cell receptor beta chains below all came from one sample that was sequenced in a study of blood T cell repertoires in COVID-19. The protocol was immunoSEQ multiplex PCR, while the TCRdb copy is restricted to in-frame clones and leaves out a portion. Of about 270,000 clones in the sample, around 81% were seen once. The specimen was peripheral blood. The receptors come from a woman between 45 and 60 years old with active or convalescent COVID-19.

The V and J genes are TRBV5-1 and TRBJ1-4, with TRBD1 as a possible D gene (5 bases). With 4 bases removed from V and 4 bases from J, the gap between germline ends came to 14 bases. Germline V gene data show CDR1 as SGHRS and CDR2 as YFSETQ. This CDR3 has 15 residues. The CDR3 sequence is CASSNPGLDNEKLFF. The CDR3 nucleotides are TGCGCCAGCAGCAACCCGGGACTGGATAATGAAAAACTGTTTTTT.

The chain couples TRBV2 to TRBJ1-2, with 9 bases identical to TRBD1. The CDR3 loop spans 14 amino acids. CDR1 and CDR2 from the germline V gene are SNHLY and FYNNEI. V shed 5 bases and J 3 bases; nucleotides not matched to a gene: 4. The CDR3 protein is CASSRDRADYGYTF. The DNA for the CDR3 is TGTGCCAGCAGTAGGGACAGGGCAGACTATGGCTACACCTTC.

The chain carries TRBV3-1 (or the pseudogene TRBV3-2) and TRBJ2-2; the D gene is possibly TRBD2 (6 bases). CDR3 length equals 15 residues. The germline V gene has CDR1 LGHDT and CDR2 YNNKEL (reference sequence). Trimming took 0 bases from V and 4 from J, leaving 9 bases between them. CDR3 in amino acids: CASSQDLTSTGELFF. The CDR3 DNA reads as TGTGCCAGCAGCCAAGATCTGACTAGCACCGGGGAGCTGTTTTTT.

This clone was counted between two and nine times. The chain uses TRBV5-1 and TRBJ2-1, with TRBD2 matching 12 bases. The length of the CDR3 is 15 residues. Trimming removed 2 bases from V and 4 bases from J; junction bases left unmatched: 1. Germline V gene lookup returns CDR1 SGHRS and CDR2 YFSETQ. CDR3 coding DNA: TGCGCCAGCAGCTTACTAGCGGGAGGTTACAATGAGCAGTTCTTC. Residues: CASSLLAGGYNEQFF.

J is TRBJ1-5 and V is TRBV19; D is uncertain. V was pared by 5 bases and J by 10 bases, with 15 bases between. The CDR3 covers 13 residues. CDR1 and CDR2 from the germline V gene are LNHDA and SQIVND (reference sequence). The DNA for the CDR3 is TGTGCCAGTAGTGGCCAGGCGTTCGGCCCCCAGCATTTT. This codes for CASSGQAFGPQHF.

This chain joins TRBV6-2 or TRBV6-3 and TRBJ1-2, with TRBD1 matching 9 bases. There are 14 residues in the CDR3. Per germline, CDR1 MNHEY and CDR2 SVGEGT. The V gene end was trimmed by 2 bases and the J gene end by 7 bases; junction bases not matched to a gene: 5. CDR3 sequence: CASSYRTGASGYTF. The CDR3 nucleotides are TGTGCCAGCAGTTACCGGACAGGGGCATCTGGCTACACCTTC.

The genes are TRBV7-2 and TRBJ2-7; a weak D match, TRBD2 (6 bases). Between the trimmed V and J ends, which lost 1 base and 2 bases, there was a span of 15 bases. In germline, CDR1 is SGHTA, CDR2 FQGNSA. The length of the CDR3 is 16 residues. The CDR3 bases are TGTGCCAGCAGCTTAGATTGGCGACTAGGGGCCTACGAGCAGTACTTC. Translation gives CASSLDWRLGAYEQYF.

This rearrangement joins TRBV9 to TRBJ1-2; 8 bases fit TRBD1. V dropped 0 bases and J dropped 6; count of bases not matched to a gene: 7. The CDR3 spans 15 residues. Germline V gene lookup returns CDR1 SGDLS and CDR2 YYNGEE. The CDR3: CASSVEDRAIHGYTF. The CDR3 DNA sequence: TGTGCCAGCAGCGTAGAGGACAGGGCTATTCATGGCTACACCTTC.

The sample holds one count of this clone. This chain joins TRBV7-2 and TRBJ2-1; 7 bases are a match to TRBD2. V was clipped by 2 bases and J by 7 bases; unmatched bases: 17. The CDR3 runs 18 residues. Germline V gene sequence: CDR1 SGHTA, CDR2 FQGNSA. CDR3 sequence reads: CASSLRRLGGRGGNEQFF. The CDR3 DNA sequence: TGTGCCAGCAGCTTACGGAGGCTCGGCGGCCGGGGAGGGAATGAGCAGTTCTTC.

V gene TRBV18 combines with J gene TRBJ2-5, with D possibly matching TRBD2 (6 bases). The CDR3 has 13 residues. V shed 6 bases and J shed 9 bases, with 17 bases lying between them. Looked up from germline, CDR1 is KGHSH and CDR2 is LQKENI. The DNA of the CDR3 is TGTGCCAGCTCCCCGACCTTACCGGGGGCCCAGTACTTC. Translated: CASSPTLPGAQYF.

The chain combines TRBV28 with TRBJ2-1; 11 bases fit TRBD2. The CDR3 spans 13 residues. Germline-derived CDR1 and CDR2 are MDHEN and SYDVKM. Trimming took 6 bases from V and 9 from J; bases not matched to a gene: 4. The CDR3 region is CASSVGTSGEQFF. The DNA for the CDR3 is TGTGCCAGCAGCGTCGGGACTAGCGGTGAGCAGTTCTTC.

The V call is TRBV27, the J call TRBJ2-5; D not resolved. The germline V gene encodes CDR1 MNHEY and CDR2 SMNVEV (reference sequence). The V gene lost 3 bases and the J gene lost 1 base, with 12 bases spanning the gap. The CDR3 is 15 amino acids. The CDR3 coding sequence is TGTGCCAGCAGTTTTTTCGGGTCCGGCCAAGAGACCCAGTACTTC. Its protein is CASSFFGSGQETQYF.

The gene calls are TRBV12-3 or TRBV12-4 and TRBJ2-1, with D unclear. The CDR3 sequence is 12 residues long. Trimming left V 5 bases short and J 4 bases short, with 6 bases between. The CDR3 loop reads CASSTTYNEQFF. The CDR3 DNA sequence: TGTGCCAGCAGTACCACATACAATGAGCAGTTCTTC.

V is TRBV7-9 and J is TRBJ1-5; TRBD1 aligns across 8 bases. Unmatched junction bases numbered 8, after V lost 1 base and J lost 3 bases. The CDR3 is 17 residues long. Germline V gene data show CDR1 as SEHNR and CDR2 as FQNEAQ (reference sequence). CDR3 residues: CASSLGKAGQDNQPQHF. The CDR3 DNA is TGTGCCAGCAGCTTAGGAAAGGCGGGACAGGACAATCAGCCCCAGCATTTT.

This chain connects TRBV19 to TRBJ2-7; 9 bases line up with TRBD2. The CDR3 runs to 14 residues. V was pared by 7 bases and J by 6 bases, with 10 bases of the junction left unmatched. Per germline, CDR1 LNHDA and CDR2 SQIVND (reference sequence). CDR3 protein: CASTGLAGSTEQYF. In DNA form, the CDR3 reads TGTGCCAGTACGGGTCTAGCGGGGTCCACCGAGCAGTACTTC.

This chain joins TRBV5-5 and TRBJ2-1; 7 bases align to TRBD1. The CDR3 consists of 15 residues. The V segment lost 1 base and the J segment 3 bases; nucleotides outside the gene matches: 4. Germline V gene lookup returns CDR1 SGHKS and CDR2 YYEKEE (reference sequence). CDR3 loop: CASSLSGTVYNEQFF. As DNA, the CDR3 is TGTGCCAGCAGCTTGTCCGGGACAGTCTACAATGAGCAGTTCTTC.

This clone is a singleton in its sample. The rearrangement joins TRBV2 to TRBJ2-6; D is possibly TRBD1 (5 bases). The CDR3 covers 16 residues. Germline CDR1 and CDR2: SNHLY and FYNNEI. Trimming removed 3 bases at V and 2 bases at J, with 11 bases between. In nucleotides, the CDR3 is TGTGCCAGCAGTGAGCAGGGCCCCACTGGGGCCAACGTCCTGACTTTC. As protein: CASSEQGPTGANVLTF.

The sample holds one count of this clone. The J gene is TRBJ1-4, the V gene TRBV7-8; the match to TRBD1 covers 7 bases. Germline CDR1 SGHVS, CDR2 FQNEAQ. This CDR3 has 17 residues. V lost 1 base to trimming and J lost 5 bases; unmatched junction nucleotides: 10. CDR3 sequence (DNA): TGTGCCAGCAGCTTAGATGGTCCCAGGGGGTCCAATGAAAAACTGTTTTTT. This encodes CASSLDGPRGSNEKLFF. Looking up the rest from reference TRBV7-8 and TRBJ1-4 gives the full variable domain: GAGVSQSPRYKVAKRGQDVALRCDPISGHVSLFWYQQALGQGPEFLTYFQNEAQLDKSGLPSDRFFAERPEGSVSTLKIQRTQQEDSAVYLCASSLDGPRGSNEKLFFGSGTQLSVL.

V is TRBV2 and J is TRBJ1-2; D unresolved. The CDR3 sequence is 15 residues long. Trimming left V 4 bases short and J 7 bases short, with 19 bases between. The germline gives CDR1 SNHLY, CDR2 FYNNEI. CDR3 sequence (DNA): TGTGCCAGCAGTGGGGAGCCGGGTCCCCGGAGTGGCTACACCTTC. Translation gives CASSGEPGPRSGYTF.

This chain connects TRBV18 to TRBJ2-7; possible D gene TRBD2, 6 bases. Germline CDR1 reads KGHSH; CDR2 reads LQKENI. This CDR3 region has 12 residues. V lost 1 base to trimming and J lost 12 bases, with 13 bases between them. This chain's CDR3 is CASSPRTGTPYF. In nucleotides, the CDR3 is TGTGCCAGCTCACCACGAACCGGGACTCCGTACTTC. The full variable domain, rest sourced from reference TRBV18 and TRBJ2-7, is NAGVMQNPRHLVRRRGQEARLRCSPMKGHSHVYWYRQLPEEGLKFMVYLQKENIIDESGMPKERFSAEFPKEGPSILRIQQVVRGDSAAYFCASSPRTGTPYFGPGTRLTVT.

As DNA, the CDR3 is TGTGCCAGCAGGGGACAGGGAATCTACAATGAGCAGTTCTTC. Translating gives CASRGQGIYNEQFF. The chain employs TRBV6-5 and TRBJ2-1; TRBD1 matches 9 bases. CDR1 is MNHEY, CDR2 SVGAGI, per germline. J lost 3 bases, V lost 6 bases, and 3 bases had no gene match. CDR3 length: 14 residues.

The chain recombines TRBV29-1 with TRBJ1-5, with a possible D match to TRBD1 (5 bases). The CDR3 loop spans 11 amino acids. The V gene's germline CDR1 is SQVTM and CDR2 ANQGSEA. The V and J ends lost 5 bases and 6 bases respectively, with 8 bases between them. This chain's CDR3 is CSVQGFQPQHF. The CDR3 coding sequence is TGCAGCGTTCAGGGTTTTCAGCCCCAGCATTTT. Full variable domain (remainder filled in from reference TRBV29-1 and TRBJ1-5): SAVISQKPSRDICQRGTSLTIQCQVDSQVTMMFWYRQQPGQSLTLIATANQGSEATYESGFVIDKFPISRPNLTFSTLTVSNMSPEDSSIYLCSVQGFQPQHFGDGTRLSIL.

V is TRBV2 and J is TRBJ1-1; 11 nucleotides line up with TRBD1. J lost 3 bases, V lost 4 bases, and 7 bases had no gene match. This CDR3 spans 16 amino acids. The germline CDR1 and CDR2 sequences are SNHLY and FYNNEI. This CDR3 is CASSVGTGGRYTEAFF. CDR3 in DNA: TGTGCCAGCAGTGTCGGGACAGGGGGGAGGTACACTGAAGCTTTCTTT. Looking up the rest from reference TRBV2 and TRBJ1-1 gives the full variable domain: EPEVTQTPSHQVTQMGQEVILRCVPISNHLYFYWYRQILGQKVEFLVSFYNNEISEKSEIFDDQFSVERPDGSNFTLKIRSTKLEDSAMYFCASSVGTGGRYTEAFFGQGTRLTVV.

The CDR3 is CASTQDRVNGYTF. The CDR3 DNA reads TGTGCCAGCACTCAGGACAGGGTCAATGGCTACACCTTC. This chain links TRBV28 with TRBJ1-2; 8 bases line up with TRBD1. The CDR3 runs to 13 residues. Germline V gene sequence: CDR1 MDHEN, CDR2 SYDVKM. V shed 7 bases, J shed 6 bases, and the junction held 7 bases outside the gene matches.

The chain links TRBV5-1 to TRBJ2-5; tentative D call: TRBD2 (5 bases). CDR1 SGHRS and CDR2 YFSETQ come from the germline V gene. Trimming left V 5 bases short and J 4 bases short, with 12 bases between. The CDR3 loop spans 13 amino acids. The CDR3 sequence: CASRMLALETQYF. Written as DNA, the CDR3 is TGCGCCAGCAGAATGCTAGCCTTAGAGACCCAGTACTTC.

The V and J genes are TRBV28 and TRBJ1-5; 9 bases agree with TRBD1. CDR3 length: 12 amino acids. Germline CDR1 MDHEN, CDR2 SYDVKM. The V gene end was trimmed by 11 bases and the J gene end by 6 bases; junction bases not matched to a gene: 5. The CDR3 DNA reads TGTGCCGGACAGGGGAGCGGTCAGCCCCAGCATTTT. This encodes CAGQGSGQPQHF.

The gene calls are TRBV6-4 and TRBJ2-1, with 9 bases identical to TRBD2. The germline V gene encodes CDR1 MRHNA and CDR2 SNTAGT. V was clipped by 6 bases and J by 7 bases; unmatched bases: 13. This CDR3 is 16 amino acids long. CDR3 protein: CASSRGWVAGVNEQFF. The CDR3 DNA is TGTGCCAGCAGCCGGGGATGGGTAGCGGGGGTTAATGAGCAGTTCTTC.

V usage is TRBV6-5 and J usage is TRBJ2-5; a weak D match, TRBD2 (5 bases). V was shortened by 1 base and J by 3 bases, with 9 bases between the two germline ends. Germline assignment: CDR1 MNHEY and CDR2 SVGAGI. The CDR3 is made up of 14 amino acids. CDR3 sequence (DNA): TGTGCCAGCAGTTACTTTCCGGGGAAAGAGACCCAGTACTTC. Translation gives CASSYFPGKETQYF.

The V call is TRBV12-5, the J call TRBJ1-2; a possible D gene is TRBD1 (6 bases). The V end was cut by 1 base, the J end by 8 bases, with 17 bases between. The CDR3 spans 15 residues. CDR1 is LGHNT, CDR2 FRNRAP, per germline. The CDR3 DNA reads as TGTGCTAGTGGTTTGGGCACAGGGTCCCAGGGAGGCTACACCTTC. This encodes CASGLGTGSQGGYTF.